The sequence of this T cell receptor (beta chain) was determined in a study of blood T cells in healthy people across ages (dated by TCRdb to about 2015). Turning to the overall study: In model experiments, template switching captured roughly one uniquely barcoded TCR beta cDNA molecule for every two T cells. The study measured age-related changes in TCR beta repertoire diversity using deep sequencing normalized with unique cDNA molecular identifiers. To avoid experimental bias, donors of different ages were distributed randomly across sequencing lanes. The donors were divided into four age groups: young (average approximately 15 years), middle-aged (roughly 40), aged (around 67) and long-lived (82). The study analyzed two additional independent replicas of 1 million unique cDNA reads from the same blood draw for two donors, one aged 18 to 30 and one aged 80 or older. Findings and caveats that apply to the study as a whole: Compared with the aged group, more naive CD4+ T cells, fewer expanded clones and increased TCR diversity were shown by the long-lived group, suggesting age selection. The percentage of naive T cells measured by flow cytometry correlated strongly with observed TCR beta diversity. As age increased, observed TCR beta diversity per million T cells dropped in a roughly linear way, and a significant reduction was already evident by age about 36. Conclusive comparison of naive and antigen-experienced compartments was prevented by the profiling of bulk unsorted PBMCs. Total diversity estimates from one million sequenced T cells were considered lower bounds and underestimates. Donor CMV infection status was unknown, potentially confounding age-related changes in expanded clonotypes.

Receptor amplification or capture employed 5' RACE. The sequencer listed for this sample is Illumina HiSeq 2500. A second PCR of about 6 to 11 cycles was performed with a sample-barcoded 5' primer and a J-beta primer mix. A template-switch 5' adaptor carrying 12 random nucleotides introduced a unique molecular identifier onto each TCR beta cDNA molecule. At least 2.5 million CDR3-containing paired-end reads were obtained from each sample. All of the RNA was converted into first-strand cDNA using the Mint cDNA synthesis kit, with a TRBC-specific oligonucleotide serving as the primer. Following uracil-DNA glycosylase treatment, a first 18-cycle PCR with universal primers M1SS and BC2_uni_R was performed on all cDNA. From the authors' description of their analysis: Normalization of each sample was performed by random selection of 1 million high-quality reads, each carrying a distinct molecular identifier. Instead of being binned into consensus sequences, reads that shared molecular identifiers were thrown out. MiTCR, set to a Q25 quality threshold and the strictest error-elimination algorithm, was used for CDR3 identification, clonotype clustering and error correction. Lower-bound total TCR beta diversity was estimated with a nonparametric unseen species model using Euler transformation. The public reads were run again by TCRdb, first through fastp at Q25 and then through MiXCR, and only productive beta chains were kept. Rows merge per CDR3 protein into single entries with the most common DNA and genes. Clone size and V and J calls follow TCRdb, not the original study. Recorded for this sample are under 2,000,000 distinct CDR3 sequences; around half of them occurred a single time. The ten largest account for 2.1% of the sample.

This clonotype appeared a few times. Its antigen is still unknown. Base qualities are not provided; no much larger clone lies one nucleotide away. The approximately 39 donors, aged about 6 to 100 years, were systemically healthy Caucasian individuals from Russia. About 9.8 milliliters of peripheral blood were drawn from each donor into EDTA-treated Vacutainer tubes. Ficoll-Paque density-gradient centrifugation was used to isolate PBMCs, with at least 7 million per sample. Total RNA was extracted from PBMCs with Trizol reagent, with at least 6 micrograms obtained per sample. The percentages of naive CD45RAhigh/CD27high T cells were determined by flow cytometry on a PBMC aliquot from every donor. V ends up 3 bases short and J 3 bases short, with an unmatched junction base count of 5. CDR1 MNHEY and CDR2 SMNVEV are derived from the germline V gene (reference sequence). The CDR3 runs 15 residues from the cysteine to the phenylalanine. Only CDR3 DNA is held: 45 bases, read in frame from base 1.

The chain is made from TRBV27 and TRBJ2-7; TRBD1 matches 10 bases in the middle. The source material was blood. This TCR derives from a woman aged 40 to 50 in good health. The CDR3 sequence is CASSLRGQGIYEQYF. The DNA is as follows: TGTGCCAGCAGTTTGAGGGGACAGGGGATCTACGAGCAGTACTTC.